The clone carrying this T cell receptor (beta chain) has a count of ten or more. These data originate in a study of regulatory T cells in long-lasting Graves disease. With iRepertoire HTBI primers and Arm-PCR of CDR3 regions, TCR beta libraries were built. TCRdb reprocessed the multiplex PCR reads with MiXCR, giving one entry per CDR3 protein. The table includes 250,000 or so distinct CDR3 sequences, around 19% detected once. V lost 1 base and J 7 bases, leaving 5 bases between the germline ends. CDR3 size: 12 residues. Germline CDR1 and CDR2: SGHNT and YENEEA. The time point: newly diagnosed GD, antithyroid drugs for less than 3 months. RNA from PBMCs was the source of the TCR library. This same sample was also part of a study on T cells in Graves' hyperthyroidism and ophthalmopathy.

The chain is built from TRBV11-3 and TRBJ2-1; D uncertain. This material consisted of peripheral blood mononuclear cells (PBMCs), taken at new diagnosis, from a patient treated with antithyroid drugs. This TCR was sampled from a woman in her 30s with Graves disease. For the CDR3, the DNA is TGTGCCAGCAGCTTAGTGAATAATGAGCAGTTCTTC. Its translation is CASSLVNNEQFF.